A selection of T cell receptor beta chains follows, all from one sample in a study of blood T cell repertoires in COVID-19. The method was immunoSEQ multiplex PCR; TCRdb's version includes in-frame clones alone and lacks a portion of them. The repertoire holds 70,000 or so clones, around 90% seen once, with roughly a tenth in the top ten. The sample comprised peripheral blood. These receptors all come from a woman aged 18-29 years with acute or convalescent COVID-19. Each CDR3 is given with its conserved first and last residue. Fields, in order: V gene, D gene, J gene, CDR3 DNA, CDR3 protein. D genes are given only for firm matches.

v_call: TRBV15; d_call: TRBD1; j_call: TRBJ1-1; cdr3_nt: TGTGCCACCGCCCAGGGGGCGGCCGTGACTTATGAAGCTTTCTTT; cdr3_aa: CATAQGAAVTYEAFF
v_call: TRBV24-1; d_call: NA; j_call: TRBJ1-5; cdr3_nt: TGTGCCACCAGTGATATATCCAATTGGGGTGGGGAGGTTCAGCCCCAGCATTTT; cdr3_aa: CATSDISNWGGEVQPQHF
v_call: TRBV7-7; d_call: TRBD2; j_call: TRBJ2-3; cdr3_nt: TGTGCCAGCAGCCTAACTAGCGGGGGTACGCAGTATTTT; cdr3_aa: CASSLTSGGTQYF
v_call: TRBV4-1; d_call: TRBD2; j_call: TRBJ2-1; cdr3_nt: TGCGCCAGCAGCCATACTAGCGGGAGTGATGAGCAGTTCTTC; cdr3_aa: CASSHTSGSDEQFF
v_call: TRBV4-2; d_call: NA; j_call: TRBJ1-1; cdr3_nt: TGTGCCAGCAGCAATATAATAAACACTGAAGCTTTCTTT; cdr3_aa: CASSNIINTEAFF
v_call: TRBV6-5; d_call: TRBD1; j_call: TRBJ2-7; cdr3_nt: TGTGCCAGCAGGCAGGGGGCCTACGAGCAGTACTTC; cdr3_aa: CASRQGAYEQYF
v_call: TRBV7-2; d_call: TRBD1; j_call: TRBJ1-5; cdr3_nt: TGTGCCAGCGCCTTTACAGGGGATCAGCCCCAGCATTTT; cdr3_aa: CASAFTGDQPQHF
v_call: TRBV28; d_call: TRBD1; j_call: TRBJ2-5; cdr3_nt: TGTGCCAGCAGTGGACAGGACCGGTCCCCCCAGGAGTACTTC; cdr3_aa: CASSGQDRSPQEYF
v_call: TRBV5-6; d_call: NA; j_call: TRBJ2-2; cdr3_nt: TGTGCCAGCAGCCCGAGGGGGACCGGGGAGCTGTTTTTT; cdr3_aa: CASSPRGTGELFF
v_call: TRBV3-1/TRBV3-2; d_call: NA; j_call: TRBJ1-6; cdr3_nt: TGTGCCAGCAGCCAAGTGAGGGATAGTAATTCACCCCTCCACTTT; cdr3_aa: CASSQVRDSNSPLHF